These 25 T cell receptor beta chains share one sample of origin, sequenced in a study of blood T cell repertoires in COVID-19. Using immunoSEQ multiplex PCR, the repertoire was profiled, and TCRdb retains in-frame clones only, with some absent. The table includes 250,000 to 300,000 clones, roughly nine tenths detected once. The specimen sequenced was PBMCs or T cells enriched from blood (not recorded which). The receptors were sampled from a human donor in a cohort exposed to, infected with or recovered from COVID-19 (not recorded which). The donor label of this sample is uncertain.

The chain is built from TRBV6-5 and TRBJ1-1; 7 bases are shared with TRBD1. The J segment lost 1 base and the V segment lost 5 bases, leaving 1 base of the junction unmatched. CDR1 is MNHEY and CDR2 is SVGAGI in the germline V gene. This CDR3 is built from 13 residues. Written as DNA, the CDR3 is TGTGCCAGCAGTACAGGGGCGAACACTGAAGCTTTCTTT. It is translated as CASSTGANTEAFF.

The genes are TRBV7-2 and TRBJ2-1; D might be TRBD1 (6 bases). The CDR3 consists of 14 residues. The germline V gene encodes CDR1 SGHTA and CDR2 FQGNSA. Trimming cost V 2 bases and J 13 bases, with 18 bases left between them. The CDR3 nucleotides are TGTGCCAGCAGCTTAAGGGTAAACAGGGATGGACAGTTCTTC. It codes for CASSLRVNRDGQFF. Using reference TRBV7-2 and TRBJ2-1 for the parts outside the CDR3, the full variable domain is GAGVSQSPSNKVTEKGKDVELRCDPISGHTALYWYRQSLGQGLEFLIYFQGNSAPDKSGLPSDRFSAERTGGSVSTLTIQRTQQEDSAVYLCASSLRVNRDGQFFGPGTRLTVL.

This clone was counted between two and nine times. The chain has TRBV6-4 and TRBJ2-1; a possible D gene is TRBD1 (6 bases). Per germline, CDR1 MRHNA and CDR2 SNTAGT. V lost 3 bases to trimming and J lost 5 bases, with 8 bases between them. The CDR3 runs to 13 residues. The CDR3 sequence is CASSDEGDNEQFF. CDR3 sequence (DNA): TGTGCCAGCAGTGATGAGGGGGACAATGAGCAGTTCTTC.

This rearrangement joins TRBV18 to TRBJ1-1, with 7 nucleotides matching TRBD1. The length of the CDR3 is 14 residues. V dropped 4 bases and J dropped 1; count of bases not matched to a gene: 3. Germline V gene lookup returns CDR1 KGHSH and CDR2 LQKENI. DNA of the CDR3: TGTGCCAGCTCACGTCAGGGGGGGAACACTGAAGCTTTCTTT. Amino acids: CASSRQGGNTEAFF.

The chain employs TRBV5-1 and TRBJ1-5; D uncertain. Germline assignment: CDR1 SGHRS and CDR2 YFSETQ. The germline V and J ends were trimmed by 5 bases and 4 bases, with 10 bases remaining between them. The CDR3 runs to 13 residues. This CDR3 is CASRADPNQPQHF. CDR3 coding DNA: TGCGCCAGCAGAGCGGACCCGAATCAGCCCCAGCATTTT. The full variable domain, with the rest looked up from reference TRBV5-1 and TRBJ1-5, is KAGVTQTPRYLIKTRGQQVTLSCSPISGHRSVSWYQQTPGQGLQFLFEYFSETQRNKGNFPGRFSGRQFSNSRSEMNVSTLELGDSALYLCASRADPNQPQHFGDGTRLSIL.

The table lists this clone with a count of one. This chain connects TRBV27 to TRBJ1-4; D possibly corresponds to TRBD1 (6 bases). V was shortened by 8 bases and J by 8 bases, with 15 bases between the two germline ends. CDR1 is MNHEY and CDR2 is SMNVEV in the germline V gene (reference sequence). The CDR3 spans 13 residues. The chain's CDR3 is CASRIRGGEKLFF. CDR3 sequence (DNA): TGTGCCAGCCGAATCAGGGGTGGGGAAAAACTGTTTTTT. Supplemented by reference TRBV27 and TRBJ1-4, the full variable domain reads EAQVTQNPRYLITVTGKKLTVTCSQNMNHEYMSWYRQDPGLGLRQIYYSMNVEVTDKGDVPEGYKVSRKEKRNFPLILESPSPNQTSLYFCASRIRGGEKLFFGSGTQLSVL.

The V and J genes are TRBV20-1 and TRBJ2-3; D unclear. V dropped 5 bases and J dropped 6 bases, with 9 bases sitting between them. Germline assignment: CDR1 DFQATT and CDR2 SNEGSKA (reference sequence). The CDR3 length is 11 residues. The CDR3: CSAAHRDTQYF. The CDR3 region has the DNA TGCAGTGCTGCCCATCGGGATACGCAGTATTTT.

J is TRBJ2-3 and V is TRBV4-1, with 10 nucleotides matching TRBD1. The CDR3 has 16 residues. Losses at the gene ends were 3 bases for V and 0 bases for J; bases not matched to a gene: 3. Per the germline V gene, CDR1 is MGHRA and CDR2 is YSYEKL. The CDR3 region is CASSQPGQGSTDTQYF. The CDR3 DNA is TGCGCCAGCAGCCAGCCGGGACAGGGGAGCACAGATACGCAGTATTTT.

The chain couples TRBV6-5 to TRBJ1-6, with 7 nucleotides matching TRBD1. The CDR3 consists of 13 residues. V lost 7 bases, J lost 10 bases, and 7 bases stayed unmatched. The V gene's germline CDR1 is MNHEY and CDR2 SVGAGI. CDR3 bases: TGTGCCAGCAATACAGGGGTAGACTCACCCCTCCACTTT. Its translation: CASNTGVDSPLHF.

The rearrangement uses TRBV25-1 and TRBJ1-6; possible D gene TRBD1, 6 bases. The CDR3 runs to 16 residues. V was shortened by 0 bases and J by 8 bases, with 14 bases between the two germline ends. The germline V gene has CDR1 MGHDK and CDR2 SYGVNS. The CDR3 nucleotides read TGTGCCAGCAGTGAATACAAGGGCAGGGGAGATTCACCCCTCCACTTT. Residues: CASSEYKGRGDSPLHF.

The chain joins TRBV10-1 to TRBJ1-1; a weak D match, TRBD1 (6 bases). Trimming took 5 bases from V and 1 from J, leaving 11 bases between them. The CDR3 sequence is 14 residues long. Germline-derived CDR1 and CDR2 are WNHNN and SYGVQD (reference sequence). The CDR3 protein is CASSTGSANTEAFF. DNA for the CDR3: TGCGCCAGCAGTACAGGGTCGGCGAACACTGAAGCTTTCTTT.

In this sample, this clone turned up once. This chain links TRBV19 with TRBJ2-5, with TRBD2 matching 7 bases. The CDR3 is made up of 10 amino acids. Germline V lookup: CDR1 LNHDA, CDR2 SQIVND (reference sequence). The CDR3 region is CAGGAETQYF. Here the CDR3 DNA reads TGTGCGGGAGGGGCGGAGACCCAGTACTTC.

The chain joins TRBV5-8 to TRBJ1-6, with D unclear. The CDR3 totals 14 residues. Per the germline V gene, CDR1 is SGHTS and CDR2 is YDEGEE. Trimming pared 0 bases from V and 4 bases from J, leaving 5 bases between. This CDR3 is CASSLGVYNSPLHF. The CDR3 bases are TGTGCCAGCAGCTTGGGAGTTTATAATTCACCCCTCCACTTT.

The V gene is TRBV6-5, the J gene TRBJ1-5, with 8 bases that match TRBD1. Germline lookup yields CDR1 MNHEY and CDR2 SVGAGI. CDR3 length equals 15 residues. V was clipped by 6 bases and J by 4 bases; unmatched bases: 8. The CDR3 reads CASSRDRSLNQPQHF. In nucleotides, the CDR3 is TGTGCCAGCAGCCGGGACAGGTCGCTGAATCAGCCCCAGCATTTT.

The chain couples TRBV5-1 to TRBJ1-2; D is undetermined. CDR1 and CDR2 from the germline V gene are SGHRS and YFSETQ. V was trimmed by 4 bases and J by 0 bases, leaving 13 bases between them. The CDR3 extends over 15 amino acids. In DNA form, the CDR3 reads TGCGCCAGCAGCCCCCTCGGGATCGCTAACTATGGCTACACCTTC. Its protein product is CASSPLGIANYGYTF. Based on the CDR3 plus reference TRBV5-1 and TRBJ1-2, the full variable domain is KAGVTQTPRYLIKTRGQQVTLSCSPISGHRSVSWYQQTPGQGLQFLFEYFSETQRNKGNFPGRFSGRQFSNSRSEMNVSTLELGDSALYLCASSPLGIANYGYTFGSGTRLTVV.

This clone was detected once. The chain combines TRBV11-2 with TRBJ2-5, with a possible D match to TRBD2 (6 bases). CDR1 and CDR2 from the germline V gene are SGHAT and FQNNGV. CDR3 length equals 15 residues. V gave up 2 bases and J gave up 4 bases, with 14 bases separating them. The CDR3 DNA follows: TGTGCCAGCAGCTTAAACGCGGGGACGGGAGAGACCCAGTACTTC. It codes for CASSLNAGTGETQYF. Combining the CDR3 with reference TRBV11-2 and TRBJ2-5 gives the whole variable domain EAGVAQSPRYKIIEKRQSVAFWCNPISGHATLYWYQQILGQGPKLLIQFQNNGVVDDSQLPKDRFSAERLKGVDSTLKIQPAKLEDSAVYLCASSLNAGTGETQYFGPGTRLLVL.

This clone was seen a few times. The V gene is TRBV2, the J gene TRBJ1-1; D is undetermined. The germline CDR1 and CDR2 sequences are SNHLY and FYNNEI. The CDR3 contains 11 residues. The V and J ends lost 10 bases and 4 bases respectively, with 10 bases between them. The CDR3 nucleotides are TGTGCCATCGCCCTAGGCACTGAAGCTTTCTTT. This sequence encodes CAIALGTEAFF.

The rearrangement joins TRBV7-7 to TRBJ2-2; the D gene is possibly TRBD2 (7 bases). Germline loops: CDR1 SSHAT, CDR2 FNYEAQ (reference sequence). The V end was cut by 5 bases, the J end by 7 bases, with 23 bases between. The CDR3 loop spans 17 amino acids. The CDR3 is CASSPLEGGGPNGELFF. CDR3 in DNA: TGTGCCAGCAGCCCCCTCGAGGGGGGGGGCCCTAACGGGGAGCTGTTTTTT.

This clone was observed a handful of times. This rearrangement joins TRBV12-3 or TRBV12-4 to TRBJ2-3, with TRBD1 identical over 7 bases. J gave up 8 bases and V 7 bases, and 9 bases lay outside the gene matches. The CDR3 has 13 residues. The CDR3 loop reads CASTILTGATQYF. The CDR3 DNA follows: TGTGCCAGCACCATTCTTACAGGGGCTACGCAGTATTTT.

This chain uses TRBV6-5 with TRBJ1-4; maybe TRBD1 (5 bases). Per germline, CDR1 MNHEY and CDR2 SVGAGI. The CDR3 length is 15 residues. V was cut by 0 bases and J by 8 bases, with 13 bases left in between. CDR3 bases: TGTGCCAGCAGTTACTCCCCAGGGTATCCGGAAAAACTGTTTTTT. Translating gives CASSYSPGYPEKLFF.

The V gene is TRBV5-1, the J gene TRBJ2-1, with D possibly being TRBD2 (5 bases). The CDR3 length is 20 residues. V dropped 0 bases and J dropped 0 bases, with 22 bases sitting between them. Germline V gene lookup returns CDR1 SGHRS and CDR2 YFSETQ. The CDR3 sequence: CASSLDTIGQRRSSYNEQFF. The CDR3 coding sequence is TGCGCCAGCAGCTTGGATACGATCGGCCAGCGGAGGAGCTCCTACAATGAGCAGTTCTTC.

The chain employs TRBV10-3 and TRBJ1-3, with a possible D match to TRBD1 (6 bases). V was trimmed by 0 bases and J by 2 bases, leaving 11 bases between them. Germline V gene sequence: CDR1 ENHRY, CDR2 SYGVKD. The CDR3 totals 16 residues. The CDR3 spells CAISESGAPPGNTIYF. Here the CDR3 DNA reads TGTGCCATCAGTGAGTCGGGGGCTCCCCCTGGAAACACCATATATTTT.

The genes are TRBV12-3 or TRBV12-4 and TRBJ1-1; D unresolved. The CDR3 contains 13 residues. Trimming took 5 bases from V and 0 from J, leaving 7 bases between them. The CDR3 bases are TGTGCCAGCAGTGTTGCGGTGAACACTGAAGCTTTCTTT. Encoded protein: CASSVAVNTEAFF.

This clone is a singleton in its sample. This chain links TRBV11-3 with TRBJ2-1, with D perhaps matching TRBD2 (6 bases). The CDR3 length is 16 residues. From germline, CDR1 is SGHNT and CDR2 YENEEA. V lost 3 bases and J 0 bases, leaving 12 bases between the germline ends. This CDR3 reads CASSFRGAHSYNEQFF. CDR3 bases: TGTGCCAGCAGCTTTCGCGGGGCCCACTCCTACAATGAGCAGTTCTTC.

The chain has TRBV5-5 and TRBJ2-7; 9 nucleotides agree with TRBD1. V was pared by 4 bases and J by 3 bases, with 11 bases of the junction left unmatched. The germline CDR1 and CDR2 sequences are SGHKS and YYEKEE (reference sequence). This CDR3 region has 16 residues. The CDR3 coding sequence is TGTGCCAGCAGCGGAGGACAGGGGATTAAATTCTACGAGCAGTACTTC. As protein: CASSGGQGIKFYEQYF.